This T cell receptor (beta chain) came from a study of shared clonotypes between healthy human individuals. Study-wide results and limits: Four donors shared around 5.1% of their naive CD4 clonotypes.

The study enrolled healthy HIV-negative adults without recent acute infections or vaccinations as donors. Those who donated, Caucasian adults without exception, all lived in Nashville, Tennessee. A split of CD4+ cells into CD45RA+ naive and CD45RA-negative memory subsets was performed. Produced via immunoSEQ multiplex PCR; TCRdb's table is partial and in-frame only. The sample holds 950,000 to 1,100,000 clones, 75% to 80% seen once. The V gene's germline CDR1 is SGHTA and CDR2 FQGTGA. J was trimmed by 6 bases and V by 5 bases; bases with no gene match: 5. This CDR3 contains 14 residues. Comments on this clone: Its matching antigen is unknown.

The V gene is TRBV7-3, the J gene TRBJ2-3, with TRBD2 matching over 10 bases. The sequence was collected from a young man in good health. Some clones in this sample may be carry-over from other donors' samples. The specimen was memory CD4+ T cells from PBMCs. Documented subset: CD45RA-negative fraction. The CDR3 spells CASSAGLAVDTQYF. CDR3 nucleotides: TGTGCCAGCAGCGCAGGACTAGCGGTCGATACGCAGTATTTT.